This T cell receptor beta chain was captured in a study of blood T cells in healthy people across ages. Study conclusions and caveats: Correlation between TCR beta diversity and naive T cell percentage was strong.

Notes on this clonotype: Its target is not known.

Combining a sample-barcoded 5' primer with a J-beta primer mix, a second PCR ran for roughly 7 to 12 cycles. TCRdb itself ran the 5' RACE reads through MiXCR, one entry per CDR3 protein. The sample yields roughly 1,500,000 distinct CDR3 sequences, around two fifths seen once. After removal of 2 bases from V and 2 bases from J, the junction contained 4 bases not matched to a gene. CDR1 is DFQATT and CDR2 is SNEGSKA in the germline V gene (reference sequence). CDR3 size: 15 residues. V is TRBV20-1 and J is TRBJ2-5; 11 bases agree with TRBD2. This clonotype originated in a young woman in good health. The sequenced material came from blood. CDR3 in DNA: TGCAGTGCTAGATTAGGGACTAGCGGACAAGAGACCCAGTACTTC. Translated, it gives CSARLGTSGQETQYF.